The 11 T cell receptor beta chains below all came from one sample that was sequenced in a study of T cells in Graves' hyperthyroidism and ophthalmopathy (dated by TCRdb to the late 2010s). The library relied on multiplex PCR. TCRdb names Illumina HiSeq 2000 as the instrument used. Amplification of TCR beta CDR3 regions was carried out from RNA transcripts. The first round of RT-PCR for the TCR CDR3 was performed with the HTBI primer set and the Qiagen OneStep RT-PCR kit. TCRdb took the public reads, trimmed them with fastp at Q25, ran MiXCR for clone calling and kept in-frame beta chains. Every entry covers one CDR3 protein and lists the most common genes and DNA from its rows. The sample contains about 350,000 distinct CDR3 sequences, about 14% of them found a single time. Roughly 25% of the sample belongs to the ten largest clones. Sequencing was done on a sample of blood. These receptors originate from a woman younger than 45 with Graves' hyperthyroidism.

This clonotype has just a few counts. The V and J genes are TRBV6-5 and TRBJ2-7; D remains ambiguous. V was pared by 4 bases and J by 0 bases, with 16 bases between. This CDR3 contains 16 residues. Looked up from germline, CDR1 is MNHEY and CDR2 is SVGAGI. DNA for the CDR3: TGTGCCAGCAGTTGGGCCACTCCAGCGAGCTCCTACGAGCAGTACTTC. Encoded protein: CASSWATPASSYEQYF.

A note on this clonotype: One end of the junction does not line up with germline, which may come from a read error. The genes are TRBV15 and TRBJ2-7; 13 positions match TRBD2. CDR3 size: 16 residues. The germline CDR1 and CDR2 sequences are LNHNV and YYDKDF (reference sequence). CDR3 residues: CATNRERTSGSYEQYF. The CDR3, as DNA: TGTGCCACCAACAGAGAGAGGACTAGCGGGAGCTACGAGCAGTACTTC.

This clonotype was seen ten or more times. The rearrangement links TRBV7-3 to TRBJ1-1, with no clear D. The CDR3 extends over 13 amino acids. Trimming cost V 0 bases and J 1 base, with 3 bases left between them. The germline CDR1 and CDR2 sequences are SGHTA and FQGTGA. CDR3 amino acids: CASSLTRNTEAFF. The CDR3 DNA reads TGTGCCAGCAGCTTAACTAGGAACACTGAAGCTTTCTTT. Drawing the rest from reference TRBV7-3 and TRBJ1-1, the complete variable domain is GAGVSQTPSNKVTEKGKYVELRCDPISGHTALYWYRQSLGQGPEFLIYFQGTGAADDSGLPNDRFFAVRPEGSVSTLKIQRTERGDSAVYLCASSLTRNTEAFFGQGTRLTVV.

This clonotype was recorded at least ten times. The chain joins TRBV20-1 to TRBJ2-2; 9 bases fit TRBD2. The CDR3 consists of 14 residues. V shed 1 base and J 8 bases; nucleotides not matched to a gene: 5. CDR1 is DFQATT and CDR2 is SNEGSKA in the germline V gene (reference sequence). CDR3 in DNA: TGCAGTGCTAGAGGAGGGCTAGCGGGAGGGGAGCTGTTTTTT. Amino acid sequence: CSARGGLAGGELFF.

This clonotype was recorded at least ten times. As DNA, the CDR3 is TGTGCCAGCAGTTTAAGCGCAGGTGATACGCAGTATTTT. It specifies CASSLSAGDTQYF. V and J are TRBV12-3 or TRBV12-4 and TRBJ2-3; D is uncertain. The V gene lost 2 bases and the J gene lost 6 bases, with 9 bases spanning the gap. The CDR3 has 13 amino acids.

V and J are TRBV20-1 and TRBJ2-2; a possible D gene is TRBD2 (6 bases). Per germline, CDR1 DFQATT and CDR2 SNEGSKA (reference sequence). The CDR3 is 14 amino acids. V dropped 3 bases and J dropped 8 bases, with 16 bases sitting between them. The CDR3 spells CSARRDAGRGELFF. The CDR3 region has the DNA TGCAGTGCTAGGCGGGACGCTGGGAGGGGGGAGCTGTTTTTT.

Points on this clonotype: This sequence may be a read error, since a much larger clone differs from it by one base. This chain connects TRBV27 to TRBJ2-3, with TRBD2 matching over 9 bases. The V gene end was trimmed by 1 base and the J gene end by 4 bases; junction bases not matched to a gene: 9. The V gene's germline CDR1 is MNHEY and CDR2 SMNVEV (reference sequence). This CDR3 region has 17 residues. CDR3 in DNA: TGTGCCAGCAGTTTATTTGGCGGGAGGGATATCGCAGATACGCAGTATTTT. Residues: CASSLFGGRDIADTQYF.

This clonotype was detected only a few times. The chain joins TRBV19 to TRBJ1-1; no clear D. The CDR3 extends over 13 amino acids. Germline loops: CDR1 LNHDA, CDR2 SQIVND (reference sequence). Trimming left V 5 bases short and J 4 bases short, with 11 bases between. The CDR3 is CASSVGLGTEAFF. The CDR3 nucleotides read TGTGCCAGTAGTGTGGGTTTAGGCACTGAAGCTTTCTTT.

The table lists this clonotype with many counts. The CDR3 nucleotides are TGTGCCAGCAGCCTCTTACGGGGTTCCAATCAGCCCCAGCATTTT. Protein: CASSLLRGSNQPQHF. The chain links TRBV28 to TRBJ1-5; D call uncertain. The CDR3 is 15 residues long. Per germline, CDR1 MDHEN and CDR2 SYDVKM. Between the trimmed V and J ends, which lost 6 bases and 3 bases, there was a span of 15 bases.

This clonotype was counted at least ten times. This sequence joins TRBV4-3 and TRBJ2-7, with no clear D. V was cut by 1 base and J by 8 bases, with 12 bases left in between. Looked up from germline, CDR1 is LGHNA and CDR2 is YSLEER. There are 13 residues in the CDR3. This CDR3 reads CASSQVGFIQQYF. CDR3 DNA sequence: TGCGCCAGCAGCCAAGTCGGGTTTATCCAGCAGTACTTC.

This clonotype has ten or more counts. The CDR3 here is CASKIGVFYEQYF. The CDR3 bases are TGTGCCAGCAAAATAGGGGTGTTTTACGAGCAGTACTTC. V usage is TRBV2 and J usage is TRBJ2-7; D may be TRBD1 (5 bases). From germline, CDR1 is SNHLY and CDR2 FYNNEI. The CDR3 is 13 residues long. Trimming pared 7 bases from V and 4 bases from J, leaving 14 bases between. Using reference TRBV2 and TRBJ2-7 for the parts outside the CDR3, the full variable domain is EPEVTQTPSHQVTQMGQEVILRCVPISNHLYFYWYRQILGQKVEFLVSFYNNEISEKSEIFDDQFSVERPDGSNFTLKIRSTKLEDSAMYFCASKIGVFYEQYFGPGTRLTVT.